Sequencing of this TCR beta chain was carried out in a study of long-term antiretroviral therapy in people with HIV. Assay version v3.0 of immunoSEQ was used, and it was run at survey level. Each sample had sequencing targeting about 40,000-50,000 T-cell genomes. Assay used: immunoSEQ multiplex PCR; TCRdb lists only in-frame clones, some missing. The sample yields around 37,000 clones, approximately 85% seen once. Every single participant having HIV got treatment inside the United States. By proportion, this clone is medium-sized. As yet, its antigen is unknown. Other DNA sequences in this specimen translate into the identical CDR3. General study points: With ART, diversity went up but was still lower than in transplant donor controls. Across all time points, the repertoire was dominated by clones that expanded before ART.

This CDR3 contains 11 residues. V was cut by 3 bases and J by 2 bases, with 2 bases left in between. CDR1 LGHNT and CDR2 FRNRAP come from the germline V gene. The rearrangement joins TRBV12-5 to TRBJ2-7; no clear D gene. This sample comprised unsorted PBMCs, obtained 3.3 years after starting antiretroviral therapy. The origin of this receptor is a man aged 18 to 30 with HIV. The CDR3 region is CASGFAYEQYF. The CDR3 DNA reads as TGTGCTAGTGGTTTTGCCTACGAGCAGTACTTC.